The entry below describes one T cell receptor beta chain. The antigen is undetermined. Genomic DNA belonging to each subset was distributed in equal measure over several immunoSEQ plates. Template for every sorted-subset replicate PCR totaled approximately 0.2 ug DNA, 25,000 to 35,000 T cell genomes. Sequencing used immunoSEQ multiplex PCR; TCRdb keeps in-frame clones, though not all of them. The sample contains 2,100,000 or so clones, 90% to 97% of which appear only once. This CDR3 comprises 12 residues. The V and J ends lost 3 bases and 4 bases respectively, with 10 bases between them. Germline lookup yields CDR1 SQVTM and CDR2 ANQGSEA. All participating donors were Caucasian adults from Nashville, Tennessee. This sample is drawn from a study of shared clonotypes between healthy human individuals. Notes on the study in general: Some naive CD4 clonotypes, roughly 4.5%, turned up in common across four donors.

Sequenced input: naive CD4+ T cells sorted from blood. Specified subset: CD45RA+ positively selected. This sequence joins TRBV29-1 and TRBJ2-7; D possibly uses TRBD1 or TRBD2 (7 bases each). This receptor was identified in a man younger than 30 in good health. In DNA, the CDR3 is TGCAGCGTTGACAGGGGGGGGTACGAGCAGTACTTC. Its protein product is CSVDRGGYEQYF.